The 22 T cell receptor beta chains given below trace back to one sample, sequenced in a study of T-cell memory formation after mild COVID-19. TCRdb re-derived calls from the 5' RACE reads in MiXCR, one entry per CDR3 protein. Here the sample spans 120,000 to 150,000 distinct CDR3 sequences, about 6% being singletons. Source material: PBMCs or a T cell subset sorted from them (not recorded which). The receptors stem from an adult woman who had mild COVID-19 (a few samples of this study predate the infection). Cell type and time point are not known.

This sequence joins TRBV20-1 and TRBJ1-6; D is undetermined. Trimming shortened V by 0 bases and J by 0 bases, and 15 bases separated the two germline ends. CDR3 length: 18 amino acids. The germline V gene has CDR1 DFQATT and CDR2 SNEGSKA (reference sequence). The CDR3 DNA is TGCAGTGCTAGAGATAGTGGTTCGGCCGGCTCCTATAATTCACCCCTCCACTTT. Amino acids: CSARDSGSAGSYNSPLHF.

There are many counts of this clonotype. This rearrangement joins TRBV7-3 to TRBJ2-1; 8 nucleotides line up with TRBD1. The CDR3 runs to 14 residues. V trimming: 5 bases; J trimming: 9 bases; junction bases outside the gene matches: 9. In germline, CDR1 is SGHTA, CDR2 FQGTGA. CDR3 coding DNA: TGTGCCAGCAGCCCCGGGACAGGTTCTATTGAGCAGTTCTTC. Its translation: CASSPGTGSIEQFF.

The chain is built from TRBV6-5 and TRBJ1-1; D not certain. Trimming stripped 5 bases from V and 1 base from J, with 8 bases between. CDR1 and CDR2 (germline): MNHEY, SVGAGI. The CDR3 runs to 13 residues. CDR3 in amino acids: CASSKHGNTEAFF. Here the CDR3 DNA reads TGTGCCAGCAGTAAACACGGGAACACTGAAGCTTTCTTT.

This clonotype has ten or more counts. The genes are TRBV20-1 and TRBJ2-2; D may be TRBD2 (6 bases). Trimming cost V 1 base and J 1 base, with 10 bases left between them. CDR3 length: 15 residues. Germline loops: CDR1 DFQATT, CDR2 SNEGSKA (reference sequence). The CDR3 loop reads CSARALAENTGELFF. The CDR3 nucleotides read TGCAGTGCTAGAGCGTTAGCGGAGAACACCGGGGAGCTGTTTTTT.

This clonotype was detected a few times. The chain has TRBV20-1 and TRBJ2-7; D gene uncertain. Germline CDR1 is DFQATT and CDR2 is SNEGSKA (reference sequence). The CDR3 runs to 13 residues. Between the trimmed V and J ends, which lost 1 base and 3 bases, there was a span of 10 bases. CDR3 in amino acids: CSARGEGLYEQYF. CDR3 nucleotide sequence: TGCAGTGCTAGAGGGGAAGGGCTCTACGAGCAGTACTTC.

The V call is TRBV5-1, the J call TRBJ1-2; D is unresolved. The germline V gene has CDR1 SGHRS and CDR2 YFSETQ. Deletions cut 1 base from V and 3 bases from J, with 10 bases between. This CDR3 has 14 residues. CDR3 amino acids: CASSLLVQDYGYTF. In DNA form, the CDR3 reads TGCGCCAGCAGCTTGTTGGTCCAGGACTATGGCTACACCTTC.

The genes are TRBV5-4 and TRBJ1-2, with TRBD1 identical over 7 bases. The CDR3 sequence is 12 residues long. V trimming: 4 bases; J trimming: 13 bases; junction bases outside the gene matches: 10. The germline V gene has CDR1 SGHNT and CDR2 YYREEE (reference sequence). CDR3 bases: TGTGCCAGCAGCCCCCCGGGGGACAGAAGCACCTTC. Protein product: CASSPPGDRSTF.

This clonotype was counted ten times or more. This chain joins TRBV12-3 or TRBV12-4 and TRBJ2-3, with a tentative D call TRBD2 (7 bases). V was cut by 3 bases and J by 2 bases, with 15 bases left in between. The length of the CDR3 is 16 residues. The CDR3 nucleotides are TGTGCCAGCAGTTTCCAGGCCGGGGGGCCCACAGATACGCAGTATTTT. Translated, it gives CASSFQAGGPTDTQYF.

This clonotype was recorded many times. This chain joins TRBV12-3 or TRBV12-4 and TRBJ2-2; either TRBD1 or TRBD2 may supply D (5 bases each). V was clipped by 6 bases and J by 5 bases, with 13 bases between them. The CDR3 sequence is 14 residues long. The CDR3 coding sequence is TGTGCCAGCAGCCCAGGGACGGGGACCGGGGAGCTGTTTTTT. Amino acid sequence: CASSPGTGTGELFF.

V gene TRBV7-2 combines with J gene TRBJ2-1, with TRBD2 matching over 11 bases. V shed 1 base and J 3 bases; nucleotides not matched to a gene: 14. Germline CDR1 and CDR2: SGHTA and FQGNSA. The CDR3 is 20 residues long. The CDR3 loop is CASSLVSPPGLAEIYNEQFF. CDR3 in DNA: TGTGCCAGCAGCTTAGTCAGTCCGCCGGGACTAGCGGAGATCTACAATGAGCAGTTCTTC.

In its sample, this clonotype was seen a few times. The V gene is TRBV7-8, the J gene TRBJ2-1; no clear D. Between the trimmed V and J ends, which lost 3 bases and 8 bases, there was a span of 8 bases. The CDR3 is 12 residues long. The V gene's germline CDR1 is SGHVS and CDR2 FQNEAQ. Here the CDR3 reads CASSFPLDEQFF. CDR3 DNA: TGTGCCAGCAGCTTCCCCTTGGATGAGCAGTTCTTC.

At least ten counts were recorded for this clonotype. The gene calls are TRBV6-6 and TRBJ1-1; 8 nucleotides align to TRBD1. The V and J ends lost 0 bases and 0 bases, in that order; junction bases with no gene match: 9. Germline V gene lookup returns CDR1 MNHNY and CDR2 SVGAGI (reference sequence). The CDR3 sequence is 18 residues long. As DNA, the CDR3 is TGTGCCAGCAGTTACTCCGGGACAGGCCAGTCCTTGAACACTGAAGCTTTCTTT. This translates into CASSYSGTGQSLNTEAFF.

The chain has TRBV12-3 or TRBV12-4 and TRBJ1-1; tentatively, D is TRBD1 (6 bases). The V and J ends lost 4 bases and 4 bases respectively, with 10 bases between them. This CDR3 region has 13 residues. CDR3 sequence: CASSSRGGTEAFF. For the CDR3, the DNA is TGTGCCAGCAGTTCGAGAGGGGGCACTGAAGCTTTCTTT.

This clonotype was counted ten times or more. V usage is TRBV6-5 and J usage is TRBJ2-3, with 9 nucleotides matching TRBD1. The CDR3 runs 15 residues. Germline V CDR1 and CDR2: MNHEY, SVGAGI. The trim removed 4 bases at V and 4 bases at J, leaving 6 bases unmatched. The CDR3 nucleotides read TGTGCCAGCAGTTCCCCGGGACAGGGCCCAGATACGCAGTATTTT. Its protein product is CASSSPGQGPDTQYF.

This clonotype was found a few times. The CDR3 DNA is TGTGCCAGTAGTCCTCGGGCGGGACCAATACAAGAGACCCAGTACTTC. Its protein product is CASSPRAGPIQETQYF. The chain uses TRBV19 and TRBJ2-5, with TRBD2 as a possible D gene (6 bases). Germline CDR1 is LNHDA and CDR2 is SQIVND (reference sequence). The CDR3 contains 16 residues. V dropped 5 bases and J dropped 2 bases, with 18 bases sitting between them.

The J gene is TRBJ2-7, the V gene TRBV18; D is possibly TRBD1 or TRBD2 (5 bases each). Germline lookup yields CDR1 KGHSH and CDR2 LQKENI. V was pared by 1 base and J by 5 bases, with 18 bases between. The CDR3 consists of 16 residues. CDR3 in DNA: TGTGCCAGCTCACCACGAGGGACGGCTATTTTTCACGAGCAGTACTTC. Translating gives CASSPRGTAIFHEQYF.

The chain employs TRBV18 and TRBJ1-1; a possible D gene is TRBD1 (5 bases). Germline-derived CDR1 and CDR2 are KGHSH and LQKENI. Trimming cost V 6 bases and J 1 base, with 18 bases left between them. The CDR3 totals 16 residues. CDR3 in amino acids: CASSPRGGWTNTEAFF. CDR3 nucleotide sequence: TGTGCCAGCTCCCCTCGCGGGGGATGGACGAACACTGAAGCTTTCTTT.

Here the CDR3 reads CSVQREGYEQYF. The CDR3 bases are TGCAGCGTTCAGCGGGAGGGCTACGAGCAGTACTTC. This rearrangement joins TRBV29-1 to TRBJ2-7; the match to TRBD2 covers 10 bases. Looked up from germline, CDR1 is SQVTM and CDR2 is ANQGSEA. V gave up 5 bases and J gave up 3 bases; unmatched junction bases: 1. This CDR3 region has 12 residues.

This clonotype has a count of ten or more. The chain couples TRBV13 to TRBJ2-7, with a tentative D call TRBD1 (6 bases). The CDR3 totals 15 residues. V was clipped by 0 bases and J by 3 bases, with 12 bases between them. Germline V gene lookup returns CDR1 PRHDT and CDR2 FYEKMQ (reference sequence). Here the CDR3 DNA reads TGTGCCAGCAGCTTAGGAGGGGGTCGAATCTACGAGCAGTACTTC. Protein sequence: CASSLGGGRIYEQYF.

This rearrangement joins TRBV20-1 to TRBJ1-2; maybe TRBD1 (5 bases). There are 14 residues in the CDR3. Germline CDR1 DFQATT, CDR2 SNEGSKA (reference sequence). Trimming took off 1 base at V and 2 bases at J, with 11 bases between the two ends. CDR3: CSARARGGNYGYTF. CDR3 nucleotide sequence: TGCAGTGCTAGAGCGAGGGGAGGAAACTATGGCTACACCTTC.

The V call is TRBV29-1, the J call TRBJ1-1, with D unclear. Trimming stripped 1 base from V and 4 bases from J, with 10 bases between. The CDR3 is made up of 13 amino acids. The V gene's germline CDR1 is SQVTM and CDR2 ANQGSEA. The chain's CDR3 is CSVEVGLFTEAFF. Here the CDR3 DNA reads TGCAGCGTTGAAGTCGGATTATTCACTGAAGCTTTCTTT.

This clonotype was counted ten times or more. The rearrangement joins TRBV12-3 or TRBV12-4 to TRBJ2-1, with 9 bases aligning to TRBD2. The CDR3 totals 16 residues. V dropped 6 bases and J dropped 1; count of bases not matched to a gene: 7. The CDR3 nucleotides read TGTGCCAGCAGAGCTAGCGGGGCCTTATCCTACAATGAGCAGTTCTTC. Its translation is CASRASGALSYNEQFF.